Presented here are 10 T cell receptor beta chains from one specimen sequenced in a study of blood T cell repertoires in COVID-19. Sequencing used immunoSEQ multiplex PCR; TCRdb keeps in-frame clones, though not all of them. Among around 120,000 clones, 86% were seen once, and the ten largest hold roughly 7.9%. The sample was peripheral blood. Receptors were obtained from a man aged 70 or older who had recovered from COVID-19.

The rearrangement links TRBV4-1 to TRBJ1-6; tentatively, D is TRBD1 (5 bases). Germline CDR1 MGHRA, CDR2 YSYEKL. The V end lost 4 bases, the J end lost 3 bases, and 16 bases lay between the germline ends. This CDR3 comprises 17 residues. CDR3 in amino acids: CASSPRTGDHYNSPLHF. CDR3 DNA sequence: TGCGCCAGCAGCCCTCGCACAGGAGACCACTATAATTCACCCCTCCACTTT.

The count of this clone is one. The chain combines TRBV3-1 (or the pseudogene TRBV3-2) with TRBJ2-7; 12 bases are shared with TRBD2. The germline V gene encodes CDR1 LGHDT and CDR2 YNNKEL (reference sequence). Germline trimming cut 4 bases from V and 2 bases from J; bases unmatched to any gene: 0. The CDR3 length is 14 residues. CDR3 sequence: CASSRLAGAYEQYF. CDR3 DNA sequence: TGTGCCAGCAGCCGACTAGCGGGAGCCTACGAGCAGTACTTC.

The chain combines TRBV5-5 with TRBJ2-1; 12 bases are a match to TRBD2. V shed 3 bases, J shed 9 bases, and the junction held 4 bases outside the gene matches. Looked up from germline, CDR1 is SGHKS and CDR2 is YYEKEE (reference sequence). This CDR3 has 14 residues. Here the CDR3 reads CASSSSGGAAEQFF. CDR3 nucleotides: TGTGCCAGCAGCTCTAGCGGGGGGGCGGCTGAGCAGTTCTTC.

The chain has TRBV20-1 and TRBJ1-1; TRBD1 matches 7 bases. The junction had 7 bases not matched to a gene; V was cut back by 5 bases and J by 10 bases. The CDR3 loop spans 11 amino acids. Germline V lookup: CDR1 DFQATT, CDR2 SNEGSKA (reference sequence). The chain's CDR3 is CSAGDSGLAFF. In nucleotides, the CDR3 is TGCAGTGCTGGGGACAGTGGTCTAGCTTTCTTT.

The genes are TRBV20-1 and TRBJ1-1; 8 bases align to TRBD1. Germline V gene lookup returns CDR1 DFQATT and CDR2 SNEGSKA (reference sequence). With V trimmed by 3 bases and J by 12 bases, 6 bases remained unmatched. This CDR3 has 11 amino acids. DNA of the CDR3: TGCAGTGCTAGGGGGGGGACAGGACCTTTCTTT. Translated: CSARGGTGPFF.

This sequence joins TRBV21-1 and TRBJ2-7; TRBD1, the table's D call, lacks a check against the DNA. TRBV21-1 is listed as a pseudogene. The CDR3 totals 15 residues. CDR3 in amino acids: CASSRTGNLSYEQYF. In DNA form, the CDR3 reads TGTGCCAGCAGCCGGACAGGGAACCTTTCTTACGAGCAGTACTTC.

The chain has TRBV12-3 or TRBV12-4 and TRBJ1-1, with TRBD1 identical over 9 bases. The CDR3 totals 13 residues. The J segment lost 3 bases and the V segment lost 6 bases, leaving 2 bases of the junction unmatched. The CDR3 is CASRRTGDTEAFF. The CDR3 DNA follows: TGTGCCAGCAGGCGGACAGGGGACACTGAAGCTTTCTTT.

The chain is built from TRBV5-1 and TRBJ2-3, with D uncertain. V dropped 1 base and J dropped 5 bases, with 5 bases sitting between them. The CDR3 runs 12 residues. The germline gives CDR1 SGHRS, CDR2 YFSETQ. CDR3 sequence: CASSLSVDTQYF. The CDR3 nucleotides are TGCGCCAGCAGCTTGTCAGTAGATACGCAGTATTTT.

The V gene is TRBV9, the J gene TRBJ2-5; 14 nucleotides match TRBD2. Germline lookup yields CDR1 SGDLS and CDR2 YYNGEE. This CDR3 spans 17 amino acids. Trimming at V came to 0 bases and at J to 5 bases, leaving 6 bases not matched to a gene. The CDR3 sequence: CASSVAGTSGRGETQYF. In DNA form, the CDR3 reads TGTGCCAGCAGCGTAGCAGGGACTAGCGGGAGAGGGGAGACCCAGTACTTC.

This chain joins TRBV18 and TRBJ2-5; D ambiguous. Germline-derived CDR1 and CDR2 are KGHSH and LQKENI. Deletions cut 3 bases from V and 4 bases from J, with 15 bases between. The CDR3 has 15 amino acids. CDR3: CASSPGWAEGETQYF. The CDR3 nucleotides read TGTGCCAGCTCACCTGGTTGGGCAGAAGGAGAGACCCAGTACTTC.